A selection of T cell receptor beta chains follows, all from one sample in a study of blood T cell repertoires in COVID-19. Using immunoSEQ multiplex PCR, the repertoire was profiled, and TCRdb retains in-frame clones only, with some absent. The table has 180,000 or so clones, 80% to 90% seen once. The sequenced sample consisted of PBMCs or T cells enriched from blood (not recorded which). Every receptor here comes from a woman aged 40 to 50 with acute COVID-19. Each CDR3 is given with its conserved first and last residue. Fields, in order: CDR3 protein, D gene, clone size, V gene, J gene. D genes are given only for firm matches. Only part of the rows carry a size: once, few, many, or a class if the clone is expanded.

CDR3: CASSAQAYEQYF
D: NA
size: NA
V: TRBV2
J: TRBJ2-7

CDR3: CASSLGTGGSGELFF
D: TRBD1
size: NA
V: TRBV5-6
J: TRBJ2-2

CDR3: CATVSWGGAIDTQYF
D: NA
size: NA
V: TRBV2
J: TRBJ2-3

CDR3: CASSSTRGRAFF
D: NA
size: once
V: TRBV9
J: TRBJ1-1

CDR3: CASSRTGRGMNTEAFF
D: NA
size: NA
V: TRBV5-4
J: TRBJ1-1

CDR3: CAWSVQERGYEQFF
D: TRBD2
size: NA
V: TRBV30
J: TRBJ2-1

CDR3: CASSLRTGYNEQFF
D: TRBD1
size: NA
V: TRBV6-2/TRBV6-3
J: TRBJ2-1

CDR3: CAIKGTSGSRNTGELFF
D: TRBD2
size: NA
V: TRBV10-3
J: TRBJ2-2

CDR3: CASYLGRGQGPLGANEKLFF
D: TRBD1
size: NA
V: TRBV2
J: TRBJ1-4

CDR3: CATSDSLADPPNTGELFF
D: TRBD2
size: NA
V: TRBV24-1
J: TRBJ2-2

CDR3: CASSLRSDTQYF
D: NA
size: NA
V: TRBV7-8
J: TRBJ2-3

CDR3: CASSLLGTGAGYTF
D: TRBD1
size: NA
V: TRBV28
J: TRBJ1-2

CDR3: CASSIEVLAGIYSGANVLTF
D: TRBD2
size: NA
V: TRBV19
J: TRBJ2-6

CDR3: CASRDFTNEKLFF
D: NA
size: once
V: TRBV5-1
J: TRBJ1-4

CDR3: CASSLPPIAGQETQYF
D: TRBD2
size: NA
V: TRBV5-1
J: TRBJ2-5

CDR3: CAISESIGTSRDTQYF
D: TRBD2
size: NA
V: TRBV10-3
J: TRBJ2-3

CDR3: CASSVLGGTNEKLFF
D: NA
size: once
V: TRBV9
J: TRBJ1-4

CDR3: CASSSTSGSINEQFF
D: TRBD2
size: NA
V: TRBV7-6
J: TRBJ2-1